This T cell receptor (beta chain) is drawn from a study of T-cell reconstitution after alpha-beta-depleted transplantation in children. Study-level results: Day-60 TCRbeta diversity that was high in some patients was derived from surviving recipient T cells and thymic progenitors. At one year after transplant, newly produced T cells mostly accounted for T-cell counts and diversity. Alpha-beta T cells about two months after transplant reportedly derived from several hundred expanded graft clones.

This clonotype was seen just once. Its antigen is not identified. A library of TCRbeta sequences, prepared with unique molecular identifiers, was generated. TCRdb independently ran MiXCR on the PCR reads; one entry per CDR3 protein. Of under 400,000 distinct CDR3 sequences in the sample, roughly 25% were seen once. The clonotype comes from a male patient between 5 and 17 years old who had a stem cell transplant for acute lymphoblastic leukemia, so the T cells may come from the graft donor. This specimen was PBMCs, mostly from graft donor cells, taken 180 days after TCRalphabeta/CD19-depleted stem cell transplant.

The CDR3 protein is CAISTTSGRVHTQYF. The CDR3 DNA reads TGTGCCATCAGCACTACTAGCGGGAGAGTGCATACGCAGTATTTT. The chain combines TRBV10-3 with TRBJ2-3, with 11 bases that match TRBD2. This CDR3 contains 15 residues. V gave up 6 bases and J gave up 7 bases; unmatched junction bases: 9. Germline V gene data show CDR1 as ENHRY and CDR2 as SYGVKD.